This T cell receptor beta chain was profiled in a study of blood T cells in healthy people across ages. A J-beta primer mix and a sample-barcoded 5' primer were used in a second PCR of about 7 to 12 cycles. Each CDR3 protein gets one entry after TCRdb re-called the 5' RACE reads with MiXCR. Of a few hundred thousand distinct CDR3 sequences detected, approximately 47% appear once; the ten largest clones hold around 50%. A minimum of 6 million PBMCs was isolated per sample. The length of the CDR3 is 15 residues. The germline gives CDR1 MDHEN, CDR2 SYDVKM. Trimming took 3 bases from V and 9 from J, leaving 21 bases between them.

V and J are TRBV28 and TRBJ2-7; TRBD1 might be the D (5 bases). Sequenced input: blood. The sequence derives from a man aged 60-69 years in good health. The CDR3 coding sequence is TGTGCCAGCAGTTTGTCCGGCAGGGCAGAACGAGGGCAGTACTTC. This codes for CASSLSGRAERGQYF.